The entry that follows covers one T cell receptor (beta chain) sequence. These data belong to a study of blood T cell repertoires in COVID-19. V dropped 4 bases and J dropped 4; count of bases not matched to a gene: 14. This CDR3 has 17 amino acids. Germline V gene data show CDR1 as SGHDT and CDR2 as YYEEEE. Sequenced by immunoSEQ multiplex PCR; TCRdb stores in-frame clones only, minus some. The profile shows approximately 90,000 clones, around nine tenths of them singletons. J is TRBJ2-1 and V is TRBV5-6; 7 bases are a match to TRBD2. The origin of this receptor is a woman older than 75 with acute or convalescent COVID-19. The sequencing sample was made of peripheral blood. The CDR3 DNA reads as TGTGCCAGCAGCCCGGCTGGGGCGGGGGTCCTGTACAATGAGCAGTTCTTC. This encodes CASSPAGAGVLYNEQFF.